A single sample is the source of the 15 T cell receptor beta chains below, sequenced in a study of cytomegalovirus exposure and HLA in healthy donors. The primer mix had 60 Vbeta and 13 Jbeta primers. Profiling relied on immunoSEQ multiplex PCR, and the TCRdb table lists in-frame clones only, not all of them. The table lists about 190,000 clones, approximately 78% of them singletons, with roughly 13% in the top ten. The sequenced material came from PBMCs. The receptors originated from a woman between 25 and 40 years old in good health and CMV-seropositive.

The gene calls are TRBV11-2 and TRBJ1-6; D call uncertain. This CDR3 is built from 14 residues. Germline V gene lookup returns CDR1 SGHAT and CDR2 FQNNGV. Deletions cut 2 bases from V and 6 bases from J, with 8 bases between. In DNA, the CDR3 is TGTGCCAGCAGCTTACACGGAGGTAATTCACCCCTCCACTTT. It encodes CASSLHGGNSPLHF.

The CDR3 protein is CAWEPVGTGELFF. The DNA of the CDR3 is TGTGCCTGGGAACCGGTCGGGACCGGGGAGCTGTTTTTT. The chain is built from TRBV30 and TRBJ2-2; D is unclear. Germline loops: CDR1 GTSNPN, CDR2 SVGIG (reference sequence). Trimming pared 5 bases from V and 5 bases from J, leaving 12 bases between. The CDR3 has 13 residues. Using reference TRBV30 and TRBJ2-2 for the parts outside the CDR3, the full variable domain is SQTIHQWPATLVQPVGSPLSLECTVEGTSNPNLYWYRQAAGRGLQLLFYSVGIGQISSEVPQNLSASRPQDRQFILSSKKLLLSDSGFYLCAWEPVGTGELFFGEGSRLTVL.

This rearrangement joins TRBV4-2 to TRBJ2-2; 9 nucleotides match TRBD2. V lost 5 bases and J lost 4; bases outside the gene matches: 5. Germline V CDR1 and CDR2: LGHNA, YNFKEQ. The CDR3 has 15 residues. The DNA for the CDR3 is TGTGCCAGCAGCAAGCTAGCGGGGATCACCGGGGAGCTGTTTTTT. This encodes CASSKLAGITGELFF.

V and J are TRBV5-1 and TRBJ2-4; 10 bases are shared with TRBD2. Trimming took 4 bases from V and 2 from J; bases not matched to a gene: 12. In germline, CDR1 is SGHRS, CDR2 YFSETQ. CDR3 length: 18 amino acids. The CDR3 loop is CASSPGATSGAPKNIQYF. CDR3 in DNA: TGCGCCAGCAGCCCGGGGGCCACTAGCGGGGCACCCAAAAACATTCAGTACTTC.

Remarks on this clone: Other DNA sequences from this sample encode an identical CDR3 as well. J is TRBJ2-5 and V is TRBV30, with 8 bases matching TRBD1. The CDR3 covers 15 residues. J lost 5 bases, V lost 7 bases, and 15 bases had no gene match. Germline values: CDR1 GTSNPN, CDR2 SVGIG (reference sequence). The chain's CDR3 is CAYNPPPGGGETQYF. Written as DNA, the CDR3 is TGTGCCTACAACCCACCCCCAGGGGGCGGGGAGACCCAGTACTTC.

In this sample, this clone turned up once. CDR3 nucleotide sequence: TGTGCCAGCAGTCGGGGGATATACTACGAGCAGTACTTC. It specifies CASSRGIYYEQYF. The rearrangement joins TRBV6-1 to TRBJ2-7, with D possibly matching TRBD2 (6 bases). This CDR3 spans 13 amino acids. Germline assignment: CDR1 MNHNS and CDR2 SASEGT. V was shortened by 5 bases and J by 3 bases, with 11 bases between the two germline ends.

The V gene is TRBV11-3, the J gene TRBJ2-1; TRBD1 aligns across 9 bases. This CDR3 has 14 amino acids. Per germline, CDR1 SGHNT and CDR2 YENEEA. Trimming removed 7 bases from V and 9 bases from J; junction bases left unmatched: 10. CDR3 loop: CASNLGGTGLEQFF. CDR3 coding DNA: TGTGCCAGCAACCTAGGGGGGACAGGGCTTGAGCAGTTCTTC.

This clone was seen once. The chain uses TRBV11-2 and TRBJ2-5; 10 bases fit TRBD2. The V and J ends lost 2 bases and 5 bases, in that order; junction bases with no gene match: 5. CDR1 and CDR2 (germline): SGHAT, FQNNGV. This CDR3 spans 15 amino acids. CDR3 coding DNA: TGTGCCAGCAGCTTACGAGCGGGGGGGCAGGAGACCCAGTACTTC. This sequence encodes CASSLRAGGQETQYF.

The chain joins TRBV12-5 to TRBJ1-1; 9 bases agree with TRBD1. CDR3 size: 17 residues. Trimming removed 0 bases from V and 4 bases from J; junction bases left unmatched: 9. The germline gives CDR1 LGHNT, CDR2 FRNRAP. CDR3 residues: CASGLVRGQGRVTEAFF. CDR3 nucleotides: TGTGCTAGTGGTTTGGTACGGGGACAGGGTAGGGTCACTGAAGCTTTCTTT. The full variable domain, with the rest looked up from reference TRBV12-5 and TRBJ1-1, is DARVTQTPRHKVTEMGQEVTMRCQPILGHNTVFWYRQTMMQGLELLAYFRNRAPLDDSGMPKDRFSAEMPDATLATLKIQPSEPRDSAVYFCASGLVRGQGRVTEAFFGQGTRLTVV.

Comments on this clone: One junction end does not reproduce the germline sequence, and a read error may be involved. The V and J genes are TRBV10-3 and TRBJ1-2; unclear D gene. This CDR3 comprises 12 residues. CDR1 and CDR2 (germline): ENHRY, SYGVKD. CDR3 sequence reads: CAIRKSNCGYTF. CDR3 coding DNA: TGTGCCATCAGAAAATCTAACTGTGGCTACACCTTC.

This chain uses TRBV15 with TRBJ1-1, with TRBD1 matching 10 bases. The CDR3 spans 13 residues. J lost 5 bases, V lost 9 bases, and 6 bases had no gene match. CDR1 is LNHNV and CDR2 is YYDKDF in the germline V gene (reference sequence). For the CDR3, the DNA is TGTGCCACGACAGGGGGCGGAAAAACTGAAGCTTTCTTT. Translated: CATTGGGKTEAFF.

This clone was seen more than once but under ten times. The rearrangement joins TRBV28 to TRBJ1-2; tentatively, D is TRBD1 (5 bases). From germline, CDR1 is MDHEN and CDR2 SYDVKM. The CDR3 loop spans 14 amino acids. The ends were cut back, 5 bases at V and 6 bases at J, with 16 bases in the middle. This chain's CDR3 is CASSRLQVPHGYTF. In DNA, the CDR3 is TGTGCCAGCAGTCGCTTACAGGTTCCCCATGGCTACACCTTC.

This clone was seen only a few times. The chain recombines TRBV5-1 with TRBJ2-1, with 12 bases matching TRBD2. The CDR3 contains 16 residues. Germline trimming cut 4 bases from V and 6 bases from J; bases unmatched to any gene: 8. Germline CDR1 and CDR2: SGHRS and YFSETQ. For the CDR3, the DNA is TGCGCCAGCAGCCAACGAACTAGCGGGGGGTCCAATGAGCAGTTCTTC. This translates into CASSQRTSGGSNEQFF.

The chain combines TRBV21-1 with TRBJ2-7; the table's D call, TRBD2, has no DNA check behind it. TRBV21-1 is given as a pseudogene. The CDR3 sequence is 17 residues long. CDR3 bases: TGTGCCAGCAGCAAGGTAGAGGTAGCGGGAGATTCCTACGAGCAGTACTTC. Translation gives CASSKVEVAGDSYEQYF.

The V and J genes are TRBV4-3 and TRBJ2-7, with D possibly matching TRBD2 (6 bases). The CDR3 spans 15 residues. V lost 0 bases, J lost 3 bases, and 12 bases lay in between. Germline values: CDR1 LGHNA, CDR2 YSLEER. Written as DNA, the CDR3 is TGCGCCAGCAGCCAAGACAGGGACTTCAGCTACGAGCAGTACTTC. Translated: CASSQDRDFSYEQYF.